The present TCR beta chain was sequenced within a study of tumor T cells in aggressive B-cell lymphoma. The CDR3 spans 14 residues. V was clipped by 4 bases and J by 5 bases, with 14 bases between them. Germline V gives CDR1 WNHNN, CDR2 SYGVQD (reference sequence). Method: immunoSEQ multiplex PCR; TCRdb's copy keeps in-frame clones and lacks some. The sample lists approximately 11,000 clones; around 89% were seen once. The sequence came from an adult with diffuse large B cell lymphoma. The chain joins TRBV10-1 to TRBJ1-1; D is perhaps TRBD1 (5 bases). Sequenced material: tumor tissue. CDR3 DNA: TGCGCCAGCAGTGGGGGGGTCCGAGGTACTGAAGCTTTCTTT. Translating gives CASSGGVRGTEAFF.